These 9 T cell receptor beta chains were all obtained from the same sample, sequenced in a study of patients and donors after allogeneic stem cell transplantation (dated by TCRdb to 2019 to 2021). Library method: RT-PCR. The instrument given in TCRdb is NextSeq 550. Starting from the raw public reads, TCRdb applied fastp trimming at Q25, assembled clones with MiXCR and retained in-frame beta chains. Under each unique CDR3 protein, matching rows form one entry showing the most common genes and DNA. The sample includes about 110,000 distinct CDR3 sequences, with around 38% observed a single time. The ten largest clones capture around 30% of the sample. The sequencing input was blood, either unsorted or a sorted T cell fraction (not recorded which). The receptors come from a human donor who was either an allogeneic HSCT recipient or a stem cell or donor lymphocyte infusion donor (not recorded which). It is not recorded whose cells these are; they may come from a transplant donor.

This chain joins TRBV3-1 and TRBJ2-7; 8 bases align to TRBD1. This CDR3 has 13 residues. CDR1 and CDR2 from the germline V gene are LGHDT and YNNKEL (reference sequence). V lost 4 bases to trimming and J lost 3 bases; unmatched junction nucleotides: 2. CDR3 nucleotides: TGTGCCAGCAGCCTTGGACAGGGCTACGAGCAGTACTTC. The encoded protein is CASSLGQGYEQYF.

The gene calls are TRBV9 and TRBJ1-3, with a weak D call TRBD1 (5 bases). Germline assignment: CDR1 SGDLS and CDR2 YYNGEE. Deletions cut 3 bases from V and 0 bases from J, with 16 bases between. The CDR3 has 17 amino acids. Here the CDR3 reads CASSGRDGGHSGNTIYF. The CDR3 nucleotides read TGTGCCAGCAGCGGCCGGGACGGAGGACACTCTGGAAACACCATATATTTT.

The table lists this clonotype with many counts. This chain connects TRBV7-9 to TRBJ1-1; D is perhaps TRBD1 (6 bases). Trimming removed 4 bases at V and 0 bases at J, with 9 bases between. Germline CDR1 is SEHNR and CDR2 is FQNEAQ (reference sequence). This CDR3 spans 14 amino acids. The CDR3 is CASSSGQLNTEAFF. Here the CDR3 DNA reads TGTGCCAGCAGCTCCGGACAGCTGAACACTGAAGCTTTCTTT.

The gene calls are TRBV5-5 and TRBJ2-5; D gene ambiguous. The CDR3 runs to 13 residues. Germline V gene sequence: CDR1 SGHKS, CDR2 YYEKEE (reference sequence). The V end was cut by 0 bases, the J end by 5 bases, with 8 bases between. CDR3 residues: CASSLALGETQYF. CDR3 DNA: TGTGCCAGCAGCTTGGCCTTGGGCGAGACCCAGTACTTC. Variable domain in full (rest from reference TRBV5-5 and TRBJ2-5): DAGVTQSPTHLIKTRGQQVTLRCSPISGHKSVSWYQQVLGQGPQFIFQYYEKEERGRGNFPDRFSARQFPNYSSELNVNALLLGDSALYLCASSLALGETQYFGPGTRLLVL.

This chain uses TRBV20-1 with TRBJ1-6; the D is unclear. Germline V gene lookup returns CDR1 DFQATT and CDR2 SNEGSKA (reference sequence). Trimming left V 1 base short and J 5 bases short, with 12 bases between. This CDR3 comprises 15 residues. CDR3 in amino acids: CSARGRTVDNSPLHF. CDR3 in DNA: TGCAGTGCTAGAGGCCGGACTGTAGATAATTCACCCCTCCACTTT.

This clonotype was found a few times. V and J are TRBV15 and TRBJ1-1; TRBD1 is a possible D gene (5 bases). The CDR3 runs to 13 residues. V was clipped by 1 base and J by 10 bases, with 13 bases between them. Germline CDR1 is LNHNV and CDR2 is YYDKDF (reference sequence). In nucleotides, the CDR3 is TGTGCCACCAGCAGAGCTGGGGACTCGGGAGCTTTCTTT. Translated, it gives CATSRAGDSGAFF.

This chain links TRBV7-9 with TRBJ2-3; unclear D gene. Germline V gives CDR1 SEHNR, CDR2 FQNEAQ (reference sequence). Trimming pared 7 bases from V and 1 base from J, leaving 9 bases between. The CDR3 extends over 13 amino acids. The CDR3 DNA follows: TGTGCCAGCACCAAAACGGGCACAGATACGCAGTATTTT. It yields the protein CASTKTGTDTQYF. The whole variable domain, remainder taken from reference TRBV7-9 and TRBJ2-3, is DTGVSQNPRHKITKRGQNVTFRCDPISEHNRLYWYRQTLGQGPEFLTYFQNEAQLEKSRLLSDRFSAERPKGSFSTLEIQRTEQGDSAMYLCASTKTGTDTQYFGPGTRLTVL.

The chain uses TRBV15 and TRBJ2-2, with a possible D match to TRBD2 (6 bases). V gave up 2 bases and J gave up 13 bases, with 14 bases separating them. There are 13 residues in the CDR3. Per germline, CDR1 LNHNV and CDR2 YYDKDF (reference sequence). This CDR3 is CATSRNRRDGLFF. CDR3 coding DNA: TGTGCCACCAGCAGAAATCGGAGGGATGGGCTGTTTTTT.

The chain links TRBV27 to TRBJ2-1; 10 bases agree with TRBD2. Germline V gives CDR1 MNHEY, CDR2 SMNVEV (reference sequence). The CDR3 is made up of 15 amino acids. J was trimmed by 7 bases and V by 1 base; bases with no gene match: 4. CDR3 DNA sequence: TGTGCCAGCAGTTTATTCCTAGCGGGAGTTAATGAGCAGTTCTTC. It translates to CASSLFLAGVNEQFF.